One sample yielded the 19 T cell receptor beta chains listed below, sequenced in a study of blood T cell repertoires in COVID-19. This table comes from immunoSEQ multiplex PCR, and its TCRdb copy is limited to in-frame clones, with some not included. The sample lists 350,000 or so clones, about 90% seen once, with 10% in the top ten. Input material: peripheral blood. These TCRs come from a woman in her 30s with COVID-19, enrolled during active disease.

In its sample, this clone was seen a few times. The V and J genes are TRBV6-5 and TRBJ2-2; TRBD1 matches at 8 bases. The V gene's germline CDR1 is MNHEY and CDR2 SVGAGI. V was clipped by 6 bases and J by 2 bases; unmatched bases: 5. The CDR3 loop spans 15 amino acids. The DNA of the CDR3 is TGTGCCAGCAGACGGGACAGGCGAAACACCGGGGAGCTGTTTTTT. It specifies CASRRDRRNTGELFF.

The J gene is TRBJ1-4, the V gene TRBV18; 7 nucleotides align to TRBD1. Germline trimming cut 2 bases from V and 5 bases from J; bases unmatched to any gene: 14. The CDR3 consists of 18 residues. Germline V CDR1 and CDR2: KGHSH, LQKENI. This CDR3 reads CASSPAAGTVGGNEKLFF. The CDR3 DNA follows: TGTGCCAGCTCACCAGCGGCCGGGACAGTAGGGGGAAATGAAAAACTGTTTTTT.

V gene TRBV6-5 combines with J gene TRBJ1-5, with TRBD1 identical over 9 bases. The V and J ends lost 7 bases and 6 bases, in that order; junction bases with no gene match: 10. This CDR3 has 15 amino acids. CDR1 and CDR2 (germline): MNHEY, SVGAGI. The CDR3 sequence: CASTGTGGIGQPQHF. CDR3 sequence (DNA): TGTGCCAGCACCGGTACAGGGGGCATCGGTCAGCCCCAGCATTTT.

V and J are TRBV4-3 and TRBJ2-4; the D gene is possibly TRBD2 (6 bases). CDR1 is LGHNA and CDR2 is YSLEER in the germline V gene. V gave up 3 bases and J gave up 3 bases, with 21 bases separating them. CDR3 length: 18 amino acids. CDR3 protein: CASSHESGGDLVKNIQYF. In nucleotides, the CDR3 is TGCGCCAGCAGCCACGAATCCGGGGGAGATCTGGTCAAAAACATTCAGTACTTC.

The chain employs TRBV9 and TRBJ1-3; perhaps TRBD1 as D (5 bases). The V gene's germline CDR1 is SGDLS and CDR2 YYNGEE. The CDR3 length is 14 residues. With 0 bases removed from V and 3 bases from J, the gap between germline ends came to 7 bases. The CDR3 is CASSVGGDGNTIYF. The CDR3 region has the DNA TGTGCCAGCAGCGTAGGGGGGGATGGAAACACCATATATTTT. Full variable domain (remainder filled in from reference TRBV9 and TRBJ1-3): DSGVTQTPKHLITATGQRVTLRCSPRSGDLSVYWYQQSLDQGLQFLIQYYNGEERAKGNILERFSAQQFPDLHSELNLSSLELGDSALYFCASSVGGDGNTIYFGEGSWLTVV.

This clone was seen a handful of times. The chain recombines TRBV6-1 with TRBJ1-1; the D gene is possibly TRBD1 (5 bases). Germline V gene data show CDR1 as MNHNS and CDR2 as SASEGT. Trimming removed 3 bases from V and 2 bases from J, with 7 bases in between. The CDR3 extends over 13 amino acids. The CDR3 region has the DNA TGTGCCAGCAGTGACGGGGGAAACACTGAAGCTTTCTTT. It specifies CASSDGGNTEAFF.

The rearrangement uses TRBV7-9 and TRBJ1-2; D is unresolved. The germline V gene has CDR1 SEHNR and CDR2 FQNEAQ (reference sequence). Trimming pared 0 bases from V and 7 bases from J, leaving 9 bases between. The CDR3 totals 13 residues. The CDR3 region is CASSLAGGIGYTF. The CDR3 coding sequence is TGTGCCAGCAGCTTAGCTGGAGGAATTGGCTACACCTTC.

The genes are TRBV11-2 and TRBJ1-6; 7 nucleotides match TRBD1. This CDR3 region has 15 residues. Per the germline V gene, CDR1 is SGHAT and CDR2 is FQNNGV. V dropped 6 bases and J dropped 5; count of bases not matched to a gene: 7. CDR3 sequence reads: CASRPTQGDNSPLHF. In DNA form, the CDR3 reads TGTGCCAGCAGACCCACCCAGGGGGATAATTCACCCCTCCACTTT.

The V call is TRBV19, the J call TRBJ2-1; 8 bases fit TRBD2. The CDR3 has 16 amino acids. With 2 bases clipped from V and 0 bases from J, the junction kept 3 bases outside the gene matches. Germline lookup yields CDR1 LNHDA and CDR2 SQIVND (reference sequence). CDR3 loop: CASSISGTSSYNEQFF. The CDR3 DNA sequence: TGTGCCAGTAGTATATCCGGGACTAGCTCCTACAATGAGCAGTTCTTC.

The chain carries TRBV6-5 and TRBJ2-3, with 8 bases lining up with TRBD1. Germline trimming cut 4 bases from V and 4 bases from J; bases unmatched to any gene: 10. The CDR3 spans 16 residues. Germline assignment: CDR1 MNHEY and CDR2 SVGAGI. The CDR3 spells CASSFTGGRSADTQYF. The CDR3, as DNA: TGTGCCAGCAGTTTTACAGGGGGTAGAAGCGCAGATACGCAGTATTTT.

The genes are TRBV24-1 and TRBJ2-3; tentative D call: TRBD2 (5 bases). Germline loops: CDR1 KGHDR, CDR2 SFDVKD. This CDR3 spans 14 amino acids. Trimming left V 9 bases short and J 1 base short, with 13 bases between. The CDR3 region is CATSSGLRTDTQYF. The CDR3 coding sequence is TGTGCCACCTCCAGCGGCCTCCGCACAGATACGCAGTATTTT.

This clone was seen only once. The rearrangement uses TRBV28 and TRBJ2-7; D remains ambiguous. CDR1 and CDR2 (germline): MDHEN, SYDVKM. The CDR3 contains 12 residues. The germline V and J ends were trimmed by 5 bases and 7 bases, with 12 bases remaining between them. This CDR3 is CASSPPVREQYF. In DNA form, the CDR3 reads TGTGCCAGCAGTCCACCTGTGCGTGAGCAGTACTTC.

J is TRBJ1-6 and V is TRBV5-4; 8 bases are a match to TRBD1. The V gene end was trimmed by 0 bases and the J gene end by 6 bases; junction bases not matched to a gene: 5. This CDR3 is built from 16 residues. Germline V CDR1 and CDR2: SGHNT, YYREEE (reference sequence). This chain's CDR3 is CASSLALTGANSPLHF. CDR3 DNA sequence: TGTGCCAGCAGCTTGGCCTTGACAGGGGCTAATTCACCCCTCCACTTT.

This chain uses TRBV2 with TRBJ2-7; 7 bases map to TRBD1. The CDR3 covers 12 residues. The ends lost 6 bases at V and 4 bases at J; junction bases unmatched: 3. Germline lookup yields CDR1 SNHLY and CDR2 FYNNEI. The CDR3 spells CASRGQLYEQYF. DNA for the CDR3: TGTGCCAGCAGGGGACAGCTTTACGAGCAGTACTTC.

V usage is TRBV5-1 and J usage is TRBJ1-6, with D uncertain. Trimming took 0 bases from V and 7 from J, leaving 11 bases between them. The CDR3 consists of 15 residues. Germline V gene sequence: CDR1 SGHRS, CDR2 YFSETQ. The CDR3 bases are TGCGCCAGCAGCTTGGCCGGAACACAGAATTCACCCCTCCACTTT. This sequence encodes CASSLAGTQNSPLHF. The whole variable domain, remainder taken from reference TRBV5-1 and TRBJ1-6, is KAGVTQTPRYLIKTRGQQVTLSCSPISGHRSVSWYQQTPGQGLQFLFEYFSETQRNKGNFPGRFSGRQFSNSRSEMNVSTLELGDSALYLCASSLAGTQNSPLHFGNGTRLTVT.

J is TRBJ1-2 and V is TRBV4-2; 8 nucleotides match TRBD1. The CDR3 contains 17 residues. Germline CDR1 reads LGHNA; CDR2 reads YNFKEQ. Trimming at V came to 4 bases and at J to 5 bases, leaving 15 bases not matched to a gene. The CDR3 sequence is CASSPDFGQGAYYGYTF. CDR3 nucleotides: TGTGCCAGCAGCCCTGACTTTGGGCAGGGGGCTTATTATGGCTACACCTTC.

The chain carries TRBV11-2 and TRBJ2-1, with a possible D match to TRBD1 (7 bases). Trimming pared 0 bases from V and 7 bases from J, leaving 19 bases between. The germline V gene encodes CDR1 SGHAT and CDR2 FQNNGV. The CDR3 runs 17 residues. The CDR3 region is CASSLEETGRILNEQFF. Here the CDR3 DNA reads TGTGCCAGCAGCTTAGAGGAGACAGGGAGGATTTTGAATGAGCAGTTCTTC.

The DNA of the CDR3 is TGTGCCAGCAGTCCATCTCTCGGGGAGATATCCCAAGAGACCCAGTACTTC. Residues: CASSPSLGEISQETQYF. V usage is TRBV28 and J usage is TRBJ2-5, with a possible D match to TRBD2 (5 bases). The CDR3 length is 17 residues. Germline loops: CDR1 MDHEN, CDR2 SYDVKM. Trimming took 5 bases from V and 1 from J, leaving 20 bases between them.

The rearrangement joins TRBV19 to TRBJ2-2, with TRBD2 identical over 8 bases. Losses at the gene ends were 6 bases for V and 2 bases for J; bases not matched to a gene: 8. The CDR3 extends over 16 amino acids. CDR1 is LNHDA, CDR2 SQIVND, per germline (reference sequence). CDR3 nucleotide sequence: TGTGCCAGTAGATCTCCGGGACTAGAAAACACCGGGGAGCTGTTTTTT. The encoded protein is CASRSPGLENTGELFF.